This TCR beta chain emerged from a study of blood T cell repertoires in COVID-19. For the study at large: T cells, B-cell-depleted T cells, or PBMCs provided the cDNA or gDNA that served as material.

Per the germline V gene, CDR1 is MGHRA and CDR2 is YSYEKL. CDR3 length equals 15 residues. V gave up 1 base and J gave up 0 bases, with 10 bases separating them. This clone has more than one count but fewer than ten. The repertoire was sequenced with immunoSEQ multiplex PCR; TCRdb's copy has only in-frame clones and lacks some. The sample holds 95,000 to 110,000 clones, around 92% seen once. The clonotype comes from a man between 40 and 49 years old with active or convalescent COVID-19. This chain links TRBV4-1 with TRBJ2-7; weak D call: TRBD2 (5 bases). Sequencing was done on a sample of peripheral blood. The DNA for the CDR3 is TGCGCCAGCAGCCAAGTTACTGGGAGCTCCTACGAGCAGTACTTC. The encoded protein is CASSQVTGSSYEQYF.